This TCR beta chain was recorded in a study of metastatic and nonmetastatic thyroid tumors. Study results and caveats: The study reportedly found significantly higher TCR beta diversity in malignant thyroid tumors than benign nodules, in blood and tumor.

As regards this clone: What it recognizes is unknown. This clone may be a read error of a much larger clone one base away.

Before thyroid surgery, none of the patients had received any treatment. The CDR3 length is 15 residues. The germline CDR1 and CDR2 sequences are MNHEY and SVGAGI. The V gene lost 7 bases and the J gene lost 0 bases, with 14 bases spanning the gap. TCRdb reassembled clones from the PCR reads with MiXCR. This sample has about 53,000 clones, with approximately 22% found just once. This clonotype was obtained from a female donor with papillary thyroid cancer or a benign thyroid nodule (not recorded which). Some clones in this sample may be carry-over from other donors' samples. Sequencing input: blood. The rearrangement joins TRBV6-5 to TRBJ2-3, with D possibly matching TRBD2 (6 bases). The CDR3 loop reads CASILIGGSTDTQYF. Written as DNA, the CDR3 is TGTGCCAGCATTCTCATCGGGGGAAGCACAGATACGCAGTATTTT.